A selection of T cell receptor beta chains follows, all from one sample in a study of blood T cells in healthy people across ages. One entry per CDR3 protein results from TCRdb running MiXCR on the 5' RACE reads. The sample lists around 620,000 distinct CDR3 sequences; 25% to 30% were seen once. The sequenced sample was blood. These receptors were obtained from a woman in her seventies in good health. The CDR3 runs from the conserved cysteine through the conserved F or W. A D gene is named only where the DNA matches it firmly. The listing skips clone size in some rows; elsewhere it reads once, few, many or a size class.

d_call | j_call | clone_size | v_call | cdr3_nt | cdr3_aa
NA | TRBJ1-2 | NA | TRBV6-2/TRBV6-3 | TGTGCCAGCAGTTACCAGGCGCCCGCTAACTATGGCTACACCTTC | CASSYQAPANYGYTF
NA | TRBJ1-2 | NA | TRBV5-4 | TGTGCCAGCAGCCTCGGGACACCACTTATATACACCTTC | CASSLGTPLIYTF
NA | TRBJ2-3 | NA | TRBV5-5 | TGTGCCAGCAGCTTCCCCTTCACAGATACGCAGTATTTT | CASSFPFTDTQYF
TRBD1 | TRBJ1-2 | few | TRBV4-2 | TGTGCCAGCAGCCAAACCACAGGGGGCGATGGCTACACCTTC | CASSQTTGGDGYTF
TRBD1 | TRBJ2-1 | NA | TRBV6-4 | TGTGCCAGCAGTCAAATACCCGGGACAGCAAATGAGCAGTTCTTC | CASSQIPGTANEQFF
TRBD2 | TRBJ2-5 | NA | TRBV20-1 | TGCAGTGCTAGAGATCCAGGACTAGCGGGGGGAACTGGGACCCAGTACTTC | CSARDPGLAGGTGTQYF
NA | TRBJ1-1 | NA | TRBV29-1 | TGCAGCGTTGAAAGAGTGGGGGTTTCCACTGAAGCTTTCTTT | CSVERVGVSTEAFF
NA | TRBJ1-2 | NA | TRBV25-1 | TGTGCCAGCAGTGAGGCAGGGAACTATGGCTACACCTTC | CASSEAGNYGYTF
NA | TRBJ2-7 | once | TRBV2 | TGTGCCAGCAGTGAAACTAGGGTTTCCTACGAGCAGTACTTC | CASSETRVSYEQYF
NA | TRBJ1-4 | NA | TRBV5-1 | TGCGCCAGTGGCACGGGAACTAATGAAAAACTGTTTTTT | CASGTGTNEKLFF
NA | TRBJ2-5 | NA | TRBV19 | TGTGCCAGTAATACAGGCCGTCTAGGGGAGACCCAGTACTTC | CASNTGRLGETQYF
NA | TRBJ1-1 | few | TRBV12-3/TRBV12-4 | TGTGCCAGCACTAATTTCAACCCAATCAAGAGAGTCCACACTGAAGCTTTCTTT | CASTNFNPIKRVHTEAFF
TRBD1 | TRBJ2-2 | NA | TRBV19 | TGTGCCAGTAGTCCACACCCATGGGGACAGGCGGGCACCGGGGAGCTGTTTTTT | CASSPHPWGQAGTGELFF
NA | TRBJ2-3 | few | TRBV15 | TGTGCCACCAGCAGGTCACCAGATACGCAGTATTTT | CATSRSPDTQYF
NA | TRBJ1-1 | few | TRBV5-1 | TGCGCCAGCGGACCTGCTTCACCATCCATGAACACTGAAGCTTTCTTT | CASGPASPSMNTEAFF
NA | TRBJ1-1 | few | TRBV7-6 | TGTGCCAGCAGCTTAGGGGCCTCCACTGAAGCTTTCTTT | CASSLGASTEAFF
NA | TRBJ2-2 | many | TRBV6-6 | TGTGCCAGCAGTTACGGGGGGTCGACCGGGGAGCTGTTTTTT | CASSYGGSTGELFF
NA | TRBJ1-1 | few | TRBV5-1 | TGCGCCAGCAGCTTAGGCTTGGACTTCGGGACGGGGATGAACACTGAAGCTTTCTTT | CASSLGLDFGTGMNTEAFF
NA | TRBJ1-1 | many | TRBV6-6 | TGTGCCAGCAGCAATTCCAGGGATTACTACACTGAAGCTTTCTTT | CASSNSRDYYTEAFF
TRBD1 | TRBJ2-5 | few | TRBV4-2 | TGTGCCAGCAGCCAAGCCCGGACAGGGAGACAAGAGACCCAGTACTTC | CASSQARTGRQETQYF
NA | TRBJ2-4 | NA | TRBV20-1 | TGCAGTGCTAGAGGACAGGAGGGTGTTAACATTCAGTACTTC | CSARGQEGVNIQYF
TRBD2 | TRBJ2-3 | NA | TRBV4-3 | TGCGCCAGCAGCCGGATGGCAGCGGGGGAGTTCACAGATACGCAGTATTTT | CASSRMAAGEFTDTQYF
TRBD2 | TRBJ2-3 | NA | TRBV5-4 | TGTGCCAGCAGCCTACTGGGGCGGGGGGACACAGATACGCAGTATTTT | CASSLLGRGDTDTQYF
NA | TRBJ1-1 | NA | TRBV28 | TGTGCCAGCACCCGGACGGGAGGAGCTTTCTTT | CASTRTGGAFF
NA | TRBJ2-3 | NA | TRBV11-2 | TGTGCCAGCAGCAGAGTGCACCTCCTCACAGATACGCAGTATTTT | CASSRVHLLTDTQYF
TRBD1 | TRBJ1-2 | NA | TRBV12-3/TRBV12-4 | TGTGGCAGCAGCCAAACAGGGGATAACTATGGCTACACCTTC | CGSSQTGDNYGYTF
NA | TRBJ2-7 | NA | TRBV29-1 | TGCAGCGTAGTTCAGGGGGGCGGATACGAGCAGTACTTC | CSVVQGGGYEQYF
TRBD1 | TRBJ2-1 | NA | TRBV20-1 | TGCAGTGCTCTGGACAGGGTAGATGAGCAGTTCTTC | CSALDRVDEQFF
NA | TRBJ2-5 | few | TRBV30 | TGTGCCTGGAGTCGTCTGACCCAAGAGACCCAGTACTTC | CAWSRLTQETQYF
NA | TRBJ1-4 | few | TRBV9 | TGTGCCAGCAGTGTAGCTTTTTCAACTAATGAAAAACTGTTTTTT | CASSVAFSTNEKLFF
NA | TRBJ1-2 | NA | TRBV29-1 | TGCAGCGTTGAGGTTAATGGCTACACCTTC | CSVEVNGYTF
NA | TRBJ2-1 | few | TRBV7-2 | TGTGCCAGCAGTGGGGGGGGGGCTTTCTACAATGAGCAGTTCTTC | CASSGGGAFYNEQFF
NA | TRBJ1-5 | many | TRBV7-2 | TGTGCCAGCAGCTTATGGGGGAGCAATCAGCCCCAGCATTTT | CASSLWGSNQPQHF
TRBD2 | TRBJ2-3 | few | TRBV4-3 | TGCGCCAGCAGCCCCTCAACCCACAGCGGGGGGCAACTCACAGATACGCAGTATTTT | CASSPSTHSGGQLTDTQYF